The 18 T cell receptor beta chains in this list originate from one sample, sequenced in a study of blood T cell repertoires in COVID-19. Only in-frame clones appear in the TCRdb table, and some are missing; sequencing was by immunoSEQ multiplex PCR. The table has more than 250,000 clones, 90% seen once. Sequencing was done on a sample of PBMCs or T cells enriched from blood (not recorded which). The receptor source for this set is a woman younger than 35 with acute COVID-19.

V and J are TRBV19 and TRBJ2-2; no reliable D call. V lost 8 bases and J 0 bases, leaving 10 bases between the germline ends. Germline V lookup: CDR1 LNHDA, CDR2 SQIVND (reference sequence). The CDR3 runs to 14 residues. CDR3 sequence reads: CASQVRTNTGELFF. The CDR3 nucleotides are TGTGCCAGTCAGGTGCGAACGAACACCGGGGAGCTGTTTTTT. The entire variable domain, with the rest obtained from reference TRBV19 and TRBJ2-2, is as follows: DGGITQSPKYLFRKEGQNVTLSCEQNLNHDAMYWYRQDPGQGLRLIYYSQIVNDFQKGDIAEGYSVSREKKESFPLTVTSAQKNPTAFYLCASQVRTNTGELFFGEGSRLTVL.

The rearrangement uses TRBV25-1 and TRBJ1-4, with D possibly matching TRBD1 (5 bases). The germline CDR1 and CDR2 sequences are MGHDK and SYGVNS. Trimming pared 4 bases from V and 5 bases from J, leaving 17 bases between. The CDR3 sequence is 16 residues long. In DNA form, the CDR3 reads TGTGCCAGCAGTGTGGGGCCACGACGATACAATGAAAAACTGTTTTTT. As protein: CASSVGPRRYNEKLFF.

The genes are TRBV6-5 and TRBJ2-1, with unresolved D. The CDR3 is 14 residues long. Germline loops: CDR1 MNHEY, CDR2 SVGAGI. Trimming removed 6 bases at V and 4 bases at J, with 13 bases between. CDR3 in amino acids: CASRGPSVYNEQFF. The CDR3 DNA reads TGTGCCAGCAGGGGCCCCTCGGTGTACAATGAGCAGTTCTTC.

The count of this clone is one. This chain joins TRBV25-1 and TRBJ2-7; the match to TRBD1 covers 10 bases. V shed 8 bases, J shed 3 bases, and the junction held 4 bases outside the gene matches. Looked up from germline, CDR1 is MGHDK and CDR2 is SYGVNS. CDR3 size: 13 residues. DNA of the CDR3: TGTGCCAGCCGCCGGGACAGGGGCTACGAGCAGTACTTC. Encoded protein: CASRRDRGYEQYF.

The chain employs TRBV5-4 and TRBJ2-7; tentatively, D is TRBD2 (5 bases). The CDR3 totals 14 residues. Germline CDR1 is SGHNT and CDR2 is YYREEE (reference sequence). V lost 2 bases and J 3 bases, leaving 12 bases between the germline ends. DNA of the CDR3: TGTGCCAGCAGCTTCGCTCGGGCGGGCTACGAGCAGTACTTC. Encoded protein: CASSFARAGYEQYF.

The gene calls are TRBV2 and TRBJ2-7, with D maybe TRBD1 (6 bases). With 7 bases removed from V and 4 bases from J, the gap between germline ends came to 17 bases. Germline CDR1 SNHLY, CDR2 FYNNEI. The CDR3 spans 14 residues. The CDR3, as DNA: TGTGCCAGCACGGGCCATGAGGGGGAATACGAGCAGTACTTC. Protein product: CASTGHEGEYEQYF.

This clone showed up just once. The chain recombines TRBV2 with TRBJ2-7; a weak D match, TRBD2 (7 bases). Germline CDR1 SNHLY, CDR2 FYNNEI. This CDR3 region has 15 residues. V dropped 3 bases and J dropped 3 bases, with 15 bases sitting between them. The CDR3 sequence is CASSEGGGVVYEQYF. The CDR3, as DNA: TGTGCCAGCAGTGAGGGAGGGGGTGTGGTCTACGAGCAGTACTTC. The whole variable domain, remainder taken from reference TRBV2 and TRBJ2-7, is EPEVTQTPSHQVTQMGQEVILRCVPISNHLYFYWYRQILGQKVEFLVSFYNNEISEKSEIFDDQFSVERPDGSNFTLKIRSTKLEDSAMYFCASSEGGGVVYEQYFGPGTRLTVT.

The chain has TRBV7-8 and TRBJ1-5; possible D gene TRBD1, 5 bases. Germline V lookup: CDR1 SGHVS, CDR2 FQNEAQ. CDR3 length: 13 amino acids. Deletions cut 8 bases from V and 7 bases from J, with 15 bases between. In nucleotides, the CDR3 is TGTGCCAGCGGGGGGGACGGGTTACAGCCCCAGCATTTT. Translated: CASGGDGLQPQHF.

V and J are TRBV7-9 and TRBJ2-5; D is unresolved. The V gene lost 0 bases and the J gene lost 2 bases, with 10 bases spanning the gap. There are 15 residues in the CDR3. In germline, CDR1 is SEHNR, CDR2 FQNEAQ (reference sequence). CDR3 sequence (DNA): TGTGCCAGCAGCTTAGCCCTAGACGGGCAAGAGACCCAGTACTTC. Its translation is CASSLALDGQETQYF.

The DNA for the CDR3 is TGTGCCAGCCTCCGGGTTACCTCCTACAATGAGCAGTTCTTC. It yields the protein CASLRVTSYNEQFF. The rearrangement uses TRBV7-9 and TRBJ2-1; D is unresolved. V was clipped by 8 bases and J by 0 bases, with 11 bases between them. Germline lookup yields CDR1 SEHNR and CDR2 FQNEAQ (reference sequence). The CDR3 has 14 residues. Full variable domain (missing parts from reference TRBV7-9 and TRBJ2-1): DTGVSQNPRHKITKRGQNVTFRCDPISEHNRLYWYRQTLGQGPEFLTYFQNEAQLEKSRLLSDRFSAERPKGSFSTLEIQRTEQGDSAMYLCASLRVTSYNEQFFGPGTRLTVL.

This chain joins TRBV7-9 and TRBJ1-1; the match to TRBD1 covers 7 bases. The V gene's germline CDR1 is SEHNR and CDR2 FQNEAQ (reference sequence). This CDR3 contains 13 residues. J was trimmed by 6 bases and V by 5 bases; bases with no gene match: 6. The CDR3 DNA reads as TGTGCCAGCAGCACCGACAGGGATTCTGAAGCTTTCTTT. Encoded protein: CASSTDRDSEAFF.

V is TRBV11-1 and J is TRBJ2-1; TRBD2 is a possible D gene (5 bases). Trimming cost V 1 base and J 3 bases, with 13 bases left between them. This CDR3 has 16 amino acids. Germline V gene lookup returns CDR1 SGHAT and CDR2 FQDESV (reference sequence). In DNA, the CDR3 is TGTGCCAGCAGCTTAGATTCCCTCCGGGGCTACAATGAGCAGTTCTTC. Residues: CASSLDSLRGYNEQFF. Variable domain in full (rest from reference TRBV11-1 and TRBJ2-1): EAEVAQSPRYKITEKSQAVAFWCDPISGHATLYWYRQILGQGPELLVQFQDESVVDDSQLPKDRFSAERLKGVDSTLKIQPAELGDSAMYLCASSLDSLRGYNEQFFGPGTRLTVL.

This sequence joins TRBV28 and TRBJ2-7; TRBD2 aligns across 10 bases. The CDR3 length is 15 residues. Unmatched junction bases numbered 6, after V lost 5 bases and J lost 2 bases. Germline V gives CDR1 MDHEN, CDR2 SYDVKM. This chain's CDR3 is CASSPELAGTYEQYF. The CDR3 DNA follows: TGTGCCAGCAGTCCAGAACTAGCGGGGACCTACGAGCAGTACTTC.

V usage is TRBV28 and J usage is TRBJ2-1; D gene unclear. V was shortened by 7 bases and J by 5 bases, with 15 bases between the two germline ends. The CDR3 is 14 residues long. Germline CDR1 and CDR2: MDHEN and SYDVKM. Written as DNA, the CDR3 is TGTGCCAGCAATCAGGTGTTTTTCGACAATGAGCAGTTCTTC. Residues: CASNQVFFDNEQFF.

This sequence joins TRBV6-2 or TRBV6-3 and TRBJ2-2; a possible D gene is TRBD2 (7 bases). V lost 6 bases and J 6 bases, leaving 23 bases between the germline ends. Looked up from germline, CDR1 is MNHEY and CDR2 is SVGEGT. CDR3 length: 17 amino acids. The CDR3 nucleotides are TGTGCCAGCAGCCAAGGGGGAGCGGGAAGGATAGCCGGGGAGCTGTTTTTT. This codes for CASSQGGAGRIAGELFF.

The genes are TRBV28 and TRBJ1-4; possibly TRBD1 for D (5 bases). V was clipped by 4 bases and J by 2 bases, with 14 bases between them. This CDR3 spans 16 amino acids. Germline loops: CDR1 MDHEN, CDR2 SYDVKM. The CDR3 bases are TGTGCCAGCAGTTCGCCGACCAGGGCGACTAATGAAAAACTGTTTTTT. Protein sequence: CASSSPTRATNEKLFF.

In its sample, this clone was seen a few times. The chain couples TRBV3-1 (or the pseudogene TRBV3-2) to TRBJ2-7; TRBD2 aligns across 8 bases. Germline V gene data show CDR1 as LGHDT and CDR2 as YNNKEL (reference sequence). This CDR3 comprises 17 residues. The ends lost 2 bases at V and 1 base at J; junction bases unmatched: 10. The CDR3 spells CASSQRAGRARSYEQYF. The CDR3 DNA sequence: TGTGCCAGCAGCCAACGGGCCGGGAGGGCGAGATCCTACGAGCAGTACTTC.

The J gene is TRBJ2-3, the V gene TRBV7-6; D is ambiguous. Germline CDR1 and CDR2: SGHVS and FNYEAQ. The CDR3 runs 15 residues. Trimming took off 5 bases at V and 0 bases at J, with 12 bases between the two ends. The CDR3 is CASSRQAISTDTQYF. CDR3 nucleotides: TGTGCCAGCAGCCGTCAGGCGATAAGCACAGATACGCAGTATTTT.